This T cell receptor (beta chain) was recovered during a study of blood T cell repertoires in COVID-19. Germline V lookup: CDR1 WNHNN, CDR2 SYGVQD (reference sequence). The CDR3 is 14 amino acids. The trim removed 7 bases at V and 9 bases at J, leaving 7 bases unmatched. Here immunoSEQ multiplex PCR was the method, and the copy in TCRdb shows in-frame clones only, minus some. Here the sample spans fewer than 300,000 clones, less than 90% being singletons. The clonotype was recovered from a human donor in a cohort sampled during active COVID-19. The chain recombines TRBV10-1 with TRBJ1-6; TRBD1 matches 9 bases. The sample was peripheral blood. CDR3 region: CASTRQGEGSPLHF. For the CDR3, the DNA is TGCGCCAGCACCCGACAGGGGGAAGGTTCACCCCTCCACTTT.